A selection of T cell receptor beta chains follows, all from one sample in a study of blood T cell repertoires in COVID-19. Assay: immunoSEQ multiplex PCR; the TCRdb copy retains only in-frame clones and omits some. The sample lists some 42,000 clones; nearly 90% were seen once. The sample was peripheral blood. Every receptor here comes from a man aged 45-60 years with active COVID-19. The CDR3 runs from the conserved cysteine through the conserved F or W. Each record gives: CDR3 protein, D gene, J gene, V gene. The D gene is left open where the match is weak.

CDR3aa: CASSQPGTGKNIQYF
d_gene: TRBD1
j_gene: TRBJ2-4
v_gene: TRBV19

CDR3aa: CASSPGTMRNSPLHF
d_gene: -
j_gene: TRBJ1-6
v_gene: TRBV6-2/TRBV6-3

CDR3aa: CASSLGSLNRDRSYNEQFF
d_gene: TRBD1
j_gene: TRBJ2-1
v_gene: TRBV11-2

CDR3aa: CASRLQPGTEAFF
d_gene: -
j_gene: TRBJ1-1
v_gene: TRBV5-5

CDR3aa: CASTSRTSSGNTIYF
d_gene: -
j_gene: TRBJ1-3
v_gene: TRBV6-5

CDR3aa: CASSLGNNYGYTF
d_gene: -
j_gene: TRBJ1-2
v_gene: TRBV6-6

CDR3aa: CASSSTGEQFF
d_gene: -
j_gene: TRBJ2-1
v_gene: TRBV13

CDR3aa: CASSFPKSGASSYEQYF
d_gene: -
j_gene: TRBJ2-7
v_gene: TRBV7-8

CDR3aa: CASSYWRGGRGNTGELFF
d_gene: TRBD2
j_gene: TRBJ2-2
v_gene: TRBV7-9

CDR3aa: CASSVETGGRGETQYF
d_gene: TRBD1
j_gene: TRBJ2-5
v_gene: TRBV9

CDR3aa: CAWSGTVNTEAFF
d_gene: -
j_gene: TRBJ1-1
v_gene: TRBV30

CDR3aa: CASSREYNYGYTF
d_gene: -
j_gene: TRBJ1-2
v_gene: TRBV5-1